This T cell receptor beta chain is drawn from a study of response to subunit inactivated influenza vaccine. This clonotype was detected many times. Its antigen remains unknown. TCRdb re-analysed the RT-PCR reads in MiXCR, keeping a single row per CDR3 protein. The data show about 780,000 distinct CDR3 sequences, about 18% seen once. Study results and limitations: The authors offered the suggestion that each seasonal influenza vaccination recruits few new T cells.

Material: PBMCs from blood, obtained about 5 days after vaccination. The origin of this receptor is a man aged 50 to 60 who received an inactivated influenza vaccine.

CDR3 sequence reads: CASSLSQAGSNQPQHF. For the CDR3, the DNA is TGTGCCAGCAGCCTATCACAGGCAGGTAGCAATCAGCCCCAGCATTTT. J is TRBJ1-5 and V is TRBV12-3 or TRBV12-4; D possibly corresponds to TRBD1 (5 bases). Trimming removed 6 bases at V and 0 bases at J, with 15 bases between. The CDR3 loop spans 16 amino acids.